Following are 11 T cell receptor beta chains from one sample sequenced in a study of blood T cell repertoires in COVID-19. Sequencing was performed with immunoSEQ multiplex PCR; in TCRdb, only in-frame clones are kept and a portion is missing. This sample has approximately 170,000 clones, with 80% to 90% found just once. The sample comprised PBMCs or T cells enriched from blood (not recorded which). The receptors derive from a woman aged 50 to 65 in a cohort exposed to, infected with or recovered from COVID-19 (not recorded which).

The chain couples TRBV5-1 to TRBJ2-3; 8 bases map to TRBD1. CDR3 length equals 15 residues. Trimming took 4 bases from V and 4 from J; bases not matched to a gene: 8. Germline values: CDR1 SGHRS, CDR2 YFSETQ. CDR3 amino acids: CASSPQGGSPDTQYF. The CDR3, as DNA: TGCGCCAGCAGCCCACAGGGGGGATCCCCAGATACGCAGTATTTT.

The genes are TRBV7-3 and TRBJ1-4, with TRBD1 matching 8 bases. The trim removed 8 bases at V and 7 bases at J, leaving 6 bases unmatched. The CDR3 loop spans 13 amino acids. From germline, CDR1 is SGHTA and CDR2 FQGTGA. The CDR3 region has the DNA TGTGCCAGCGCGCAGGGGGCAGGTGAAAAACTGTTTTTT. This gives the protein CASAQGAGEKLFF.

J is TRBJ1-1 and V is TRBV9, with D tentatively TRBD1 (6 bases). There are 17 residues in the CDR3. CDR1 is SGDLS, CDR2 YYNGEE, per germline. V shed 0 bases and J shed 1 base, with 16 bases lying between them. The chain's CDR3 is CASSVVSGGGRNTEAFF. The CDR3 DNA reads TGTGCCAGCAGCGTAGTTTCTGGGGGCGGGAGGAACACTGAAGCTTTCTTT. The complete variable domain, with remaining parts taken from reference TRBV9 and TRBJ1-1, reads DSGVTQTPKHLITATGQRVTLRCSPRSGDLSVYWYQQSLDQGLQFLIQYYNGEERAKGNILERFSAQQFPDLHSELNLSSLELGDSALYFCASSVVSGGGRNTEAFFGQGTRLTVV.

The chain links TRBV15 to TRBJ1-1, with D perhaps TRBD1 (6 bases). CDR1 LNHNV and CDR2 YYDKDF come from the germline V gene (reference sequence). This CDR3 has 13 residues. Trimming cost V 0 bases and J 10 bases, with 12 bases left between them. The CDR3 coding sequence is TGTGCCACCAGCAGAGATCGGCAGGGGACAGCTTTCTTT. Translation gives CATSRDRQGTAFF.

This chain uses TRBV4-1 with TRBJ1-6, with no clear D. The CDR3 runs to 16 residues. Trimming shortened V by 4 bases and J by 5 bases, and 15 bases separated the two germline ends. Germline lookup yields CDR1 MGHRA and CDR2 YSYEKL. Here the CDR3 reads CASSPVLWEDNSPLHF. DNA for the CDR3: TGCGCCAGCAGCCCAGTACTCTGGGAGGATAATTCACCCCTCCACTTT.

This clone was observed a handful of times. This chain uses TRBV25-1 with TRBJ2-3; D may be TRBD2 (6 bases). The germline gives CDR1 MGHDK, CDR2 SYGVNS. The V and J ends lost 8 bases and 0 bases respectively, with 12 bases between them. This CDR3 contains 14 residues. For the CDR3, the DNA is TGTGCCAGCGGGTCGGCGGGGAGCACAGATACGCAGTATTTT. Translating gives CASGSAGSTDTQYF.

This chain links TRBV24-1 with TRBJ2-3; 7 bases fit TRBD2. V shed 5 bases and J 5 bases; nucleotides not matched to a gene: 6. Germline V gene sequence: CDR1 KGHDR, CDR2 SFDVKD. The CDR3 extends over 14 amino acids. CDR3 sequence reads: CATSAAGDRDTQYF. As DNA, the CDR3 is TGTGCCACCAGTGCCGCGGGGGATAGAGATACGCAGTATTTT.

The chain uses TRBV5-4 and TRBJ2-1, with TRBD2 identical over 8 bases. V gave up 8 bases and J gave up 3 bases; unmatched junction bases: 7. This CDR3 is 14 amino acids long. Germline V lookup: CDR1 SGHNT, CDR2 YYREEE (reference sequence). The CDR3 protein is CASSSGSNYNEQFF. CDR3 DNA: TGTGCCAGTTCTAGCGGGTCTAACTACAATGAGCAGTTCTTC.

The rearrangement links TRBV6-5 to TRBJ2-7; TRBD2 agrees at 10 bases. The CDR3 runs to 16 residues. CDR1 and CDR2 (germline): MNHEY, SVGAGI. The ends lost 3 bases at V and 2 bases at J; junction bases unmatched: 7. The CDR3 sequence: CASSYSPGTSAYEQYF. The CDR3, as DNA: TGTGCCAGCAGTTATTCCCCCGGGACTAGCGCCTACGAGCAGTACTTC.

A few counts support this clone. The chain joins TRBV27 to TRBJ2-5; D may be TRBD1 (6 bases). The ends were cut back, 2 bases at V and 5 bases at J, with 12 bases in the middle. The germline V gene encodes CDR1 MNHEY and CDR2 SMNVEV (reference sequence). This CDR3 is built from 14 residues. DNA of the CDR3: TGTGCCAGCAGTTTAGGGGATAGGGGGGAGACCCAGTACTTC. Translating gives CASSLGDRGETQYF.

V is TRBV6-5 and J is TRBJ1-2; D not certain. This CDR3 spans 13 amino acids. Germline CDR1 MNHEY, CDR2 SVGAGI. The V end lost 5 bases, the J end lost 4 bases, and 11 bases lay between the germline ends. CDR3 in amino acids: CASSPAEVYGYTF. CDR3 bases: TGTGCCAGCAGTCCCGCGGAAGTCTATGGCTACACCTTC.